This T cell receptor beta chain comes out of a study of T cell repertoires in cytomegalovirus infection. Turning to the study itself: CMV infection together with matching HLA type was indicated by public TCR beta signatures.

The CDR3 is made up of 13 amino acids. Germline V gives CDR1 SGHTA, CDR2 FQGNSA. J lost 4 bases, V lost 5 bases, and 2 bases had no gene match. This clonotype was seen at least ten times. What it binds is not known. In TCRdb, the reads were re-called with MiXCR into one record per CDR3 protein. This table has 300,000 to 400,000 distinct CDR3 sequences, approximately 25% appearing once. The chain uses TRBV7-2 and TRBJ1-5, with TRBD1 matching 7 bases. This specimen was cultured PBMCs, taken from culture after CMV antigen stimulation. This receptor was obtained from a human donor in good health (CMV status not recorded). Some clones in this sample may be carry-over from other donors' samples. CDR3 DNA sequence: TGTGCCAGCAGCGGGACAGTAAATCAGCCCCAGCATTTT. This sequence encodes CASSGTVNQPQHF.